The rows below give T cell receptor beta chains drawn from one sample of a study of blood T cell repertoires in COVID-19. Repertoires were generated with immunoSEQ multiplex PCR, while TCRdb's copy carries only in-frame clones and drops some. There are about 200,000 clones in the sample; roughly 80% occur only once, and approximately 0.97% lies in the top ten. Material: peripheral blood. The receptors come from a man between 60 and 75 years old with COVID-19, enrolled during active disease. Both conserved end residues are part of each CDR3. The D gene is left open where the match is weak. Some rows have no size entry. The others give once, few or many, or a class for an expanded clone.

cdr3_aa | cdr3_nt | j_call | d_call | v_call | cdr3_length | clone_size
CASSLVPGLREWDTQYF | TGTGCCAGCAGTTTGGTTCCAGGGTTGCGGGAGTGGGATACGCAGTATTTT | TRBJ2-3 | TRBD2 | TRBV27 | 17 | -
CASGPRSVYDEQFF | TGTGCCAGCGGCCCTAGGAGCGTTTACGATGAGCAGTTCTTC | TRBJ2-1 | - | TRBV6-5 | 14 | -
CASSYRDSILTPPYEQYF | TGTGCCAGCAGCTACCGGGACAGTATACTTACTCCCCCCTACGAGCAGTACTTC | TRBJ2-7 | TRBD1 | TRBV9 | 18 | -
CASSFLTDTQYF | TGCGCCAGCAGCTTCCTCACAGATACGCAGTATTTT | TRBJ2-3 | - | TRBV5-1 | 12 | once
CAWSTPGTRGEKLFF | TGTGCCTGGAGTACCCCCGGGACACGAGGGGAAAAACTGTTTTTT | TRBJ1-4 | - | TRBV30 | 15 | -
CASSQHGAGMVGDTEAFF | TGCGCCAGCAGCCAACATGGGGCGGGGATGGTGGGTGACACTGAAGCTTTCTTT | TRBJ1-1 | - | TRBV4-1 | 18 | few
CASTQDRNTEAFF | TGTGCCAGCACTCAGGACAGGAACACTGAAGCTTTCTTT | TRBJ1-1 | - | TRBV6-5 | 13 | -
CASSPKPGSLNQPQHF | TGCGCCAGCAGCCCTAAACCGGGGAGCCTAAATCAGCCCCAGCATTTT | TRBJ1-5 | - | TRBV4-1 | 16 | once
CASSEGEGDYTF | TGTGCCAGCAGTGAAGGTGAGGGTGACTACACCTTC | TRBJ1-2 | - | TRBV2 | 12 | -
CASSRTGAGTGELFF | TGTGCCAGCAGCCGGACAGGGGCAGGAACCGGGGAGCTGTTTTTT | TRBJ2-2 | TRBD1 | TRBV5-4 | 15 | -
CASGSSGRSYNEQFF | TGTGCCAGCGGGAGTAGCGGGAGATCCTACAATGAGCAGTTCTTC | TRBJ2-1 | TRBD2 | TRBV27 | 15 | -
CASSPRTGGTEAFF | TGTGCCAGCAGCCCCCGGACAGGGGGCACTGAAGCTTTCTTT | TRBJ1-1 | TRBD1 | TRBV7-2 | 14 | -
CASSQLTGVYGYTF | TGTGCCAGCAGCCAACTAACAGGGGTCTATGGCTACACCTTC | TRBJ1-2 | TRBD1 | TRBV3-1/TRBV3-2 | 14 | -
CASSPRGYTEAFF | TGTGCCAGTAGTCCTCGGGGGTACACTGAAGCTTTCTTT | TRBJ1-1 | - | TRBV19 | 13 | -
CASSSDRVQPQHF | TGTGCCAGCAGTTCGGACAGGGTGCAGCCCCAGCATTTT | TRBJ1-5 | TRBD1 | TRBV6-2/TRBV6-3 | 13 | -
CASSQAGDEKLFF | TGTGCCAGCAGCCAAGCAGGGGACGAAAAACTGTTTTTT | TRBJ1-4 | - | TRBV3-1/TRBV3-2 | 13 | once
CASSPGLHSGNTIYF | TGTGCCAGCAGTCCGGGACTGCACTCTGGAAACACCATATATTTT | TRBJ1-3 | - | TRBV28 | 15 | -
CASSLGGGPGNTIYF | TGTGCCAGCAGCTTGGGCGGGGGGCCTGGAAACACCATATATTTT | TRBJ1-3 | - | TRBV7-3 | 15 | few
CAISESISWGDQPQHF | TGTGCCATCAGTGAGTCGATTTCCTGGGGGGATCAGCCCCAGCATTTT | TRBJ1-5 | - | TRBV10-3 | 16 | -
CASSLDGAGANVLTF | TGCGCCAGCAGCTTGGATGGAGCTGGGGCCAACGTCCTGACTTTC | TRBJ2-6 | - | TRBV5-1 | 15 | -
CASSPEDRNTGELFF | TGTGCCAGCAGCCCCGAGGACAGAAACACCGGGGAGCTGTTTTTT | TRBJ2-2 | - | TRBV11-3 | 15 | -
CASSSIPGQGAYNEQFF | TGTGCCAGCAGTTCTATTCCGGGACAGGGGGCCTACAATGAGCAGTTCTTC | TRBJ2-1 | TRBD1 | TRBV28 | 17 | -
CASSFVQGRDTQYF | TGCGCCAGCAGCTTTGTCCAGGGGAGAGATACGCAGTATTTT | TRBJ2-3 | - | TRBV5-1 | 14 | once
CASSPQTGNEQFF | TGTGCCAGCAGCCCGCAGACAGGCAATGAGCAGTTCTTC | TRBJ2-1 | - | TRBV7-3 | 13 | -
CASSVRGLAEAYEQYF | TGTGCCAGCAGCGTCCGGGGACTAGCGGAGGCCTACGAGCAGTACTTC | TRBJ2-7 | TRBD2 | TRBV13 | 16 | -
CSANKEQYF | TGCAGTGCTAACAAAGAGCAGTACTTC | TRBJ2-7 | - | TRBV20-1 | 9 | -
CASSQDPGVNTEAFF | TGCGCCAGCAGCCAAGATCCGGGGGTGAACACTGAAGCTTTCTTT | TRBJ1-1 | - | TRBV4-3 | 15 | -
CASSLLAANTGELFF | TGTGCCAGCAGCTTATTGGCGGCGAACACCGGGGAGCTGTTTTTT | TRBJ2-2 | - | TRBV11-2 | 15 | once
CASSLTGDQPQHF | TGTGCCAGCAGCTTAACAGGGGATCAGCCCCAGCATTTT | TRBJ1-5 | TRBD1 | TRBV7-2 | 13 | -
CASSTYGGLATGELFF | TGTGCCAGCTCTACCTATGGCGGACTAGCCACCGGGGAGCTGTTTTTT | TRBJ2-2 | TRBD2 | TRBV27 | 16 | -
CASIPSREAFF | TGTGCCAGCATACCGAGTCGTGAAGCTTTCTTT | TRBJ1-1 | - | TRBV6-5 | 11 | -
CASRRDAFNTEAFF | TGTGCCAGCAGGAGAGATGCCTTTAACACTGAAGCTTTCTTT | TRBJ1-1 | - | TRBV2 | 14 | -
CASSPLSTANEKLFF | TGTGCCAGCTCACCTCTTTCTACAGCTAATGAAAAACTGTTTTTT | TRBJ1-4 | - | TRBV18 | 15 | -
CASSLTGGIYGYTF | TGTGCCAGCAGCTTGACAGGGGGGATCTATGGCTACACCTTC | TRBJ1-2 | TRBD1 | TRBV5-5 | 14 | -
CASSQAGGNTGELFF | TGTGCCAGCAGCCAAGCGGGAGGCAACACCGGGGAGCTGTTTTTT | TRBJ2-2 | TRBD2 | TRBV7-9 | 15 | few
CASSEWGGVGTEAFF | TGTGCCAGCAGTGAGTGGGGGGGTGTCGGCACTGAAGCTTTCTTT | TRBJ1-1 | - | TRBV2 | 15 | -
CASTLTGLNEKLFF | TGTGCCAGCACCTTGACAGGGCTTAATGAAAAACTGTTTTTT | TRBJ1-4 | TRBD1 | TRBV13 | 14 | -
CSVWTGRDQPQHF | TGCAGCGTTTGGACAGGACGGGATCAGCCCCAGCATTTT | TRBJ1-5 | TRBD1 | TRBV29-1 | 13 | -
CASSVRDTGELFF | TGTGCCAGCAGTGTCAGGGACACCGGGGAGCTGTTTTTT | TRBJ2-2 | - | TRBV25-1 | 13 | -
CASRRSSGQETQYF | TGTGCCAGCCGCAGGTCTAGCGGACAAGAGACCCAGTACTTC | TRBJ2-5 | TRBD2 | TRBV3-1/TRBV3-2 | 14 | -
CASSFAAGRTDTQYF | TGTGCCAGCAGCTTTGCGGCAGGGAGGACAGATACGCAGTATTTT | TRBJ2-3 | - | TRBV11-2 | 15 | few
CAWSPGSHEKLFF | TGTGCCTGGAGTCCGGGATCCCATGAAAAACTGTTTTTT | TRBJ1-4 | - | TRBV30 | 13 | -
CASSPPGTGKETQYF | TGTGCCAGCAGCCCGCCCGGGACAGGGAAGGAGACCCAGTACTTC | TRBJ2-5 | TRBD1 | TRBV7-9 | 15 | -
CASSLASPGYAGYTF | TGTGCCAGCAGCTTAGCGTCCCCAGGGTATGCAGGCTACACCTTC | TRBJ1-2 | - | TRBV7-9 | 15 | -
CASSLGAGANEKLFF | TGTGCCAGCAGCTTGGGAGCAGGGGCTAATGAAAAACTGTTTTTT | TRBJ1-4 | - | TRBV5-4 | 15 | -
CASSQEGLAGGLTNEQFF | TGTGCCAGCAGCCAAGAGGGACTAGCGGGAGGGTTGACCAATGAGCAGTTCTTC | TRBJ2-1 | TRBD2 | TRBV3-1/TRBV3-2 | 18 | -
CASSYPGTSGRAPGEQYF | TGCGCCAGCAGTTACCCGGGGACTAGCGGGAGGGCCCCCGGCGAGCAGTACTTC | TRBJ2-7 | TRBD2 | TRBV5-1 | 18 | -
CAWSSGSNEKLFF | TGTGCCTGGAGTTCAGGGTCTAATGAAAAACTGTTTTTT | TRBJ1-4 | - | TRBV30 | 13 | -
CASSHGGQETQYF | TGTGCCAGCAGCCACGGGGGTCAAGAGACCCAGTACTTC | TRBJ2-5 | - | TRBV14 | 13 | -
CASSYSPRFTEAFF | TGTGCCAGCAGTTACAGCCCACGATTCACTGAAGCTTTCTTT | TRBJ1-1 | - | TRBV6-5 | 14 | -
CASSEHTANTGELFF | TGTGCCAGCAGTGAACACACAGCGAACACCGGGGAGCTGTTTTTT | TRBJ2-2 | - | TRBV6-1 | 15 | -
CASSAQGDEVGAFF | TGCGCCAGCAGCGCCCAAGGAGACGAGGTTGGAGCTTTCTTT | TRBJ1-1 | - | TRBV5-1 | 14 | -
CASSQIPQGKNYGYTF | TGTGCCAGCAGCCAGATTCCACAGGGGAAAAACTATGGCTACACCTTC | TRBJ1-2 | TRBD1 | TRBV14 | 16 | -
CASRPPGLAFHEQFF | TGTGCCAGCAGACCCCCGGGACTAGCGTTTCATGAGCAGTTCTTC | TRBJ2-1 | TRBD2 | TRBV6-6 | 15 | -